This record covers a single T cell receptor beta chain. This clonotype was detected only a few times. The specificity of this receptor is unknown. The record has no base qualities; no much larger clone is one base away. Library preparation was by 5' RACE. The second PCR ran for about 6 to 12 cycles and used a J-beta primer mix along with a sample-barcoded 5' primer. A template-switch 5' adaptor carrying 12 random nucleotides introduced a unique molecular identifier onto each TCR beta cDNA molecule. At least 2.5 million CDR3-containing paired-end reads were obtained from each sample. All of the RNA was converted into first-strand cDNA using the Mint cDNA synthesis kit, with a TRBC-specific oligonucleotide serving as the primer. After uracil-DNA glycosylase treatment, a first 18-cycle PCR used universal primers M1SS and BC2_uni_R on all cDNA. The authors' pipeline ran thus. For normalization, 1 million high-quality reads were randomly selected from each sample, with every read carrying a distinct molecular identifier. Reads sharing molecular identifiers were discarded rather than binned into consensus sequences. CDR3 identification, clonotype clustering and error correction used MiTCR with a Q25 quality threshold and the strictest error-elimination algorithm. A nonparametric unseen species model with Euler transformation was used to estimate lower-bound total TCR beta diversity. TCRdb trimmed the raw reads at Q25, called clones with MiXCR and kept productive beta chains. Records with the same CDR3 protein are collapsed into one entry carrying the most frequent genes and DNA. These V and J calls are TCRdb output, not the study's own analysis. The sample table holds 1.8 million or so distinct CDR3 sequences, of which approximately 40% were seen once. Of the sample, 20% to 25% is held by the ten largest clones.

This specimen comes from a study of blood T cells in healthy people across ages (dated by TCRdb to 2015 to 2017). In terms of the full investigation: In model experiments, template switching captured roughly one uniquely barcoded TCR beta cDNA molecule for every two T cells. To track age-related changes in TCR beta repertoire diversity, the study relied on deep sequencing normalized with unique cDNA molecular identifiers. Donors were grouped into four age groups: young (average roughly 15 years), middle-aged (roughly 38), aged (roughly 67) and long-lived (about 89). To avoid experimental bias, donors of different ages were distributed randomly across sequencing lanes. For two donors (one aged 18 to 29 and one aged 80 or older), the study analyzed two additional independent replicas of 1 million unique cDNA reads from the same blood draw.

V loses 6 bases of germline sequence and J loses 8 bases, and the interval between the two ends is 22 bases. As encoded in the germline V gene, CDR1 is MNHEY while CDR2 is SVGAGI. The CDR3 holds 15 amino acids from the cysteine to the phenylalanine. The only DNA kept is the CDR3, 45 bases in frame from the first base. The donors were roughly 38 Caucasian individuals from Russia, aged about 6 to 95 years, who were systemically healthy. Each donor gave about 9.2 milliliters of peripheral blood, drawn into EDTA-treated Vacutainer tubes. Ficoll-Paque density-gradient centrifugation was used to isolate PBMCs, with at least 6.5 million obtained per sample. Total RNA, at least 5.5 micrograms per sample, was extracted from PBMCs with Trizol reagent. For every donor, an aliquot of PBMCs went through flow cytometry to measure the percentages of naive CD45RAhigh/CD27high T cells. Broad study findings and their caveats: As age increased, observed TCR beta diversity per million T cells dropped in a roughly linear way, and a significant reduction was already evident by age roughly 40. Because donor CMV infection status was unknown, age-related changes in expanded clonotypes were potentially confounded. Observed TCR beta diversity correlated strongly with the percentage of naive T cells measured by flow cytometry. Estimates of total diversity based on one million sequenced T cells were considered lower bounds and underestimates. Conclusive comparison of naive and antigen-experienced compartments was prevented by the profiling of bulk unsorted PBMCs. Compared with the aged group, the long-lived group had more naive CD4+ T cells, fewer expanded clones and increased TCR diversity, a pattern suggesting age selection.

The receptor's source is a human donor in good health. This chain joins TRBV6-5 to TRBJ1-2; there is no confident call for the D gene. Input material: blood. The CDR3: CASRSIIETSYGYTF. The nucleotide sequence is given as TGTGCCAGCAGATCCATAATCGAGACCAGCTACGGCTACACCTTC.